This record covers a single TCR beta chain. The data stem from a study of shared T cell receptors in the human thymus. The repertoire was sequenced with immunoSEQ multiplex PCR; TCRdb's copy has only in-frame clones and lacks some. This table holds about 660,000 clones, around 89% found once. Germline CDR1 reads LGHNA; CDR2 reads YNFKEQ. The CDR3 contains 19 residues. V lost 3 bases, J lost 6 bases, and 20 bases stayed unmatched. The same data also went into a second study, on human thymus T cells. That report notes: Usage of V and J genes appeared biased in thymic and blood repertoires.

The gene calls are TRBV4-2 and TRBJ2-1; TRBD2 matches 7 bases. The sequenced sample was thymocytes. This TCR was sampled from a boy under two years old with a congenital heart defect. DNA of the CDR3: TGTGCCAGCAGCCAGGACCATTATTGGGGGAGGGCTAAAATCAATGAGCAGTTCTTC. It specifies CASSQDHYWGRAKINEQFF.